The 32 T cell receptor beta chains in this list originate from one sample, sequenced in a study of shared clonotypes between healthy human individuals. TCRdb's copy holds only in-frame clones and misses some; the assay was immunoSEQ multiplex PCR. The sample holds around 2,000,000 clones; roughly 91% are singletons and the top ten take 1.5% to 2%. Positive CCR7 selection of CD45RO-negative cells yielded the naive CD8 cells, and terminally differentiated effector memory CD45RA+ cells were excluded. The sequencing sample was made of naive CD8+ T cells from PBMCs. The receptors were sampled from a man in his late teens or twenties in good health. Some clones in this sample may be carry-over from other donors' samples.

V gene TRBV5-5 combines with J gene TRBJ2-7, with 7 bases matching TRBD1. The CDR3 is made up of 14 amino acids. Germline CDR1 SGHKS, CDR2 YYEKEE (reference sequence). The V segment lost 1 base and the J segment 7 bases; nucleotides outside the gene matches: 8. CDR3 protein: CASSLTGAGWEQYF. The CDR3, as DNA: TGTGCCAGCAGCTTGACAGGGGCCGGCTGGGAGCAGTACTTC.

The CDR3 DNA reads as TGTGCCTGGTTCTCCGGGGCCAACGTCCTGACTTTC. Translated, it gives CAWFSGANVLTF. The gene calls are TRBV30 and TRBJ2-6; D is ambiguous. With 5 bases removed from V and 4 bases from J, the gap between germline ends came to 6 bases. The CDR3 runs to 12 residues. Germline V gives CDR1 GTSNPN, CDR2 SVGIG (reference sequence).

The table lists this clone with a count of one. Different DNA sequences within this sample yield the same CDR3. DNA of the CDR3: TGTGCCAGCAGCTTAGCTGACAGGACATATGGCTACACCTTC. Translating it yields CASSLADRTYGYTF. The chain couples TRBV7-9 to TRBJ1-2; D possibly corresponds to TRBD1 (6 bases). Germline V gives CDR1 SEHNR, CDR2 FQNEAQ (reference sequence). The CDR3 runs to 14 residues. Trimming took 0 bases from V and 5 from J, leaving 10 bases between them.

V usage is TRBV7-9 and J usage is TRBJ2-5; tentative D call: TRBD1 (5 bases). Trimming left V 3 bases short and J 1 base short, with 12 bases between. The CDR3 consists of 15 residues. CDR1 and CDR2 (germline): SEHNR, FQNEAQ (reference sequence). CDR3 loop: CASSFLKQGQETQYF. In DNA, the CDR3 is TGTGCCAGCAGCTTCCTCAAGCAGGGCCAAGAGACCCAGTACTTC.

A word on this clone: This same CDR3 is encoded by further DNA sequences in the sample. The rearrangement joins TRBV14 to TRBJ2-5; D is unclear. The germline V gene encodes CDR1 SGHDN and CDR2 FVKESK. CDR3 size: 13 residues. Trimming cost V 1 base and J 5 bases, with 8 bases left between them. CDR3 amino acids: CASSQGFGETQYF. In DNA, the CDR3 is TGTGCCAGCAGCCAAGGGTTCGGGGAGACCCAGTACTTC.

This chain uses TRBV7-3 with TRBJ1-1; 8 bases match TRBD1. The junction had 18 bases not matched to a gene; V was cut back by 5 bases and J by 4 bases. The CDR3 runs 18 residues. Germline-derived CDR1 and CDR2 are SGHTA and FQGTGA. This chain's CDR3 is CASSKKGQGARRSTEAFF. In DNA form, the CDR3 reads TGTGCCAGCAGCAAAAAAGGACAGGGCGCCAGACGGAGCACTGAAGCTTTCTTT. Supplemented by reference TRBV7-3 and TRBJ1-1, the full variable domain reads GAGVSQTPSNKVTEKGKYVELRCDPISGHTALYWYRQSLGQGPEFLIYFQGTGAADDSGLPNDRFFAVRPEGSVSTLKIQRTERGDSAVYLCASSKKGQGARRSTEAFFGQGTRLTVV.

The chain links TRBV2 to TRBJ1-5; 9 nucleotides align to TRBD1. CDR1 is SNHLY and CDR2 is FYNNEI in the germline V gene. The ends lost 10 bases at V and 0 bases at J; junction bases unmatched: 10. The CDR3 has 16 amino acids. The DNA for the CDR3 is TGTGCCACCAACCAGGACAGGGGATATAGCAATCAGCCCCAGCATTTT. Protein sequence: CATNQDRGYSNQPQHF.

This chain uses TRBV30 with TRBJ2-1; D not certain. Trimming left V 2 bases short and J 1 base short, with 9 bases between. In germline, CDR1 is GTSNPN, CDR2 SVGIG (reference sequence). This CDR3 is 14 amino acids long. The CDR3 region is CAWSLELSYNEQFF. CDR3 in DNA: TGTGCCTGGAGTCTAGAGCTGTCCTACAATGAGCAGTTCTTC.

Remarks on this clone: The sample holds other DNA sequences that translate to the same CDR3. The V call is TRBV4-2, the J call TRBJ2-7, with 10 bases fitting TRBD2. V gave up 4 bases and J gave up 0 bases; unmatched junction bases: 3. The CDR3 totals 15 residues. Germline V gene lookup returns CDR1 LGHNA and CDR2 YNFKEQ. As DNA, the CDR3 is TGTGCCAGCAGCCCCGGACTAGCGGCCTCCTACGAGCAGTACTTC. It yields the protein CASSPGLAASYEQYF.

The chain has TRBV4-1 and TRBJ1-1, with D uncertain. This CDR3 has 15 amino acids. Germline V lookup: CDR1 MGHRA, CDR2 YSYEKL. Trimming cost V 0 bases and J 2 bases, with 10 bases left between them. This CDR3 reads CASSQDSWDNTEAFF. The CDR3 DNA reads TGCGCCAGCAGCCAAGATAGTTGGGATAACACTGAAGCTTTCTTT.

This clone was observed a few times. Distinct nucleotide sequences in the sample also encode this CDR3. CDR3 amino acids: CSVVTGLGYTF. CDR3 sequence (DNA): TGCAGCGTGGTGACAGGGCTTGGCTACACCTTC. The chain recombines TRBV29-1 with TRBJ1-2, with 7 bases matching TRBD1. The CDR3 is 11 residues long. CDR1 is SQVTM and CDR2 is ANQGSEA in the germline V gene. Losses at the gene ends were 6 bases for V and 7 bases for J; bases not matched to a gene: 5.

CDR3: CASSLYTRNTEAFF. The CDR3 DNA sequence: TGTGCCAGCAGCTTGTACACTCGGAACACTGAAGCTTTCTTT. The rearrangement uses TRBV13 and TRBJ1-1; D is ambiguous. Germline loops: CDR1 PRHDT, CDR2 FYEKMQ (reference sequence). The V and J ends lost 3 bases and 1 base respectively, with 9 bases between them. This CDR3 is built from 14 residues.

Comment on this clone: This specimen includes other DNA sequences encoding the same CDR3. The rearrangement links TRBV9 to TRBJ2-1; D remains ambiguous. V was clipped by 0 bases and J by 4 bases, with 5 bases between them. Per germline, CDR1 SGDLS and CDR2 YYNGEE. The CDR3 is 13 residues long. This chain's CDR3 is CASSVGSYNEQFF. The DNA for the CDR3 is TGTGCCAGCAGCGTAGGTTCGTACAATGAGCAGTTCTTC.

V and J are TRBV4-2 and TRBJ1-1; the match to TRBD1 covers 7 bases. This CDR3 region has 15 residues. V lost 0 bases, J lost 5 bases, and 6 bases stayed unmatched. Germline V gene data show CDR1 as LGHNA and CDR2 as YNFKEQ. CDR3 protein: CASSQEWQGGTEAFF. For the CDR3, the DNA is TGTGCCAGCAGCCAAGAGTGGCAGGGGGGGACTGAAGCTTTCTTT.

With respect to this clone: One end of the junction fails to match germline, which may point to a read error. The chain carries TRBV6-5 and TRBJ2-4, with D possibly TRBD2 on 5 matching bases. The CDR3 is 15 residues long. Germline assignment: CDR1 MNHEY and CDR2 SVGAGI. The CDR3 protein is CASSYSGLAQNIQYF. The CDR3 coding sequence is TGTGCCAGCAGTTACTCTGGCCTAGCCCAAAACATTCAGTACTTC.

The V and J genes are TRBV9 and TRBJ2-5; D remains ambiguous. The length of the CDR3 is 14 residues. Germline V gene lookup returns CDR1 SGDLS and CDR2 YYNGEE. V dropped 4 bases and J dropped 4 bases, with 14 bases sitting between them. The CDR3, as DNA: TGTGCCAGCAGCCCTCTCTCGGTTGGAGAGACCCAGTACTTC. Translating it yields CASSPLSVGETQYF.

This chain joins TRBV5-6 and TRBJ1-1; D not certain. This CDR3 is 16 amino acids long. V gave up 4 bases and J gave up 0 bases, with 16 bases separating them. CDR1 is SGHDT and CDR2 is YYEEEE in the germline V gene. CDR3 in DNA: TGTGCCAGCAGCCCGGCGCTTACCGGGATGAACACTGAAGCTTTCTTT. It specifies CASSPALTGMNTEAFF. The whole variable domain, filled in from reference TRBV5-6 and TRBJ1-1, reads DAGVTQSPTHLIKTRGQQVTLRCSPKSGHDTVSWYQQALGQGPQFIFQYYEEEERQRGNFPDRFSGHQFPNYSSELNVNALLLGDSALYLCASSPALTGMNTEAFFGQGTRLTVV.

This clone was observed once. The rearrangement links TRBV10-2 to TRBJ2-7, with 8 nucleotides matching TRBD2. The CDR3 is made up of 14 amino acids. Germline loops: CDR1 WSHSY, CDR2 SAAADI. V lost 2 bases, J lost 4 bases, and 4 bases stayed unmatched. Here the CDR3 reads CASSEGTGGYEQYF. The CDR3 DNA sequence: TGCGCCAGCAGTGAGGGGACGGGAGGGTACGAGCAGTACTTC.

The rearrangement joins TRBV11-1 to TRBJ2-3; 9 bases agree with TRBD2. The CDR3 is 16 residues long. J gave up 4 bases and V 5 bases, and 10 bases lay outside the gene matches. The germline CDR1 and CDR2 sequences are SGHAT and FQDESV (reference sequence). In DNA form, the CDR3 reads TGTGCCAGCAGCCCCCGGACTAGCGAAAACGCAGATACGCAGTATTTT. Translation: CASSPRTSENADTQYF.

This chain links TRBV5-1 with TRBJ1-5; no definite D call. The CDR3 has 15 residues. Trimming pared 0 bases from V and 3 bases from J, leaving 10 bases between. The V gene's germline CDR1 is SGHRS and CDR2 YFSETQ. CDR3: CASSLDWQPNQPQHF. The CDR3, as DNA: TGCGCCAGCAGCTTGGATTGGCAGCCCAATCAGCCCCAGCATTTT.

The chain recombines TRBV30 with TRBJ1-1, with D tentatively TRBD1 (5 bases). The CDR3 has 14 amino acids. CDR1 is GTSNPN and CDR2 is SVGIG in the germline V gene (reference sequence). V was trimmed by 2 bases and J by 1 base, leaving 11 bases between them. CDR3 sequence (DNA): TGTGCCTGGAGTCCCATCGGGGGGAACACTGAAGCTTTCTTT. Amino acids: CAWSPIGGNTEAFF.

The chain carries TRBV2 and TRBJ2-7, with D perhaps given as TRBD1 or TRBD2 (5 bases each). There are 15 residues in the CDR3. V was shortened by 1 base and J by 3 bases, with 13 bases between the two germline ends. Germline CDR1 reads SNHLY; CDR2 reads FYNNEI. CDR3 coding DNA: TGTGCCAGCAGTGAAGAGGGAGCTACAGGCTACGAGCAGTACTTC. Its translation: CASSEEGATGYEQYF.

Points on this clone: Other nucleotide sequences from this sample produce the same CDR3. The chain links TRBV11-2 to TRBJ2-7; D is possibly TRBD2 (5 bases). The CDR3 length is 14 residues. The germline gives CDR1 SGHAT, CDR2 FQNNGV. V gave up 1 base and J gave up 0 bases, with 7 bases separating them. The CDR3 sequence: CASSLVGSSYEQYF. Here the CDR3 DNA reads TGTGCCAGCAGCTTAGTAGGGAGCTCCTACGAGCAGTACTTC. The full variable domain, with the rest looked up from reference TRBV11-2 and TRBJ2-7, is EAGVAQSPRYKIIEKRQSVAFWCNPISGHATLYWYQQILGQGPKLLIQFQNNGVVDDSQLPKDRFSAERLKGVDSTLKIQPAKLEDSAVYLCASSLVGSSYEQYFGPGTRLTVT.

The chain recombines TRBV7-9 with TRBJ2-3; possible D gene TRBD2, 8 bases. The length of the CDR3 is 14 residues. V was pared by 10 bases and J by 6 bases, with 20 bases between. Germline V lookup: CDR1 SEHNR, CDR2 FQNEAQ (reference sequence). The CDR3, as DNA: TGTGCCACCCAGGGGGGACTAGGACGGGATACGCAGTATTTT. The encoded protein is CATQGGLGRDTQYF.

This clone was counted once. The chain joins TRBV29-1 to TRBJ2-5; D is perhaps TRBD2 (6 bases). Trimming took off 8 bases at V and 2 bases at J, with 21 bases between the two ends. Germline V gives CDR1 SQVTM, CDR2 ANQGSEA. The CDR3 totals 15 residues. Here the CDR3 reads CSFRAASANQETQYF. CDR3 DNA: TGCAGCTTCCGGGCGGCTAGCGCGAATCAAGAGACCCAGTACTTC.

This clone was seen a few times. The DNA of the CDR3 is TGCGCCAGCAGTGAGTTTAGGACGGCGAACACTGAAGCTTTCTTT. Protein: CASSEFRTANTEAFF. V and J are TRBV10-1 and TRBJ1-1; D gene uncertain. V was pared by 1 base and J by 1 base, with 10 bases between. Germline V lookup: CDR1 WNHNN, CDR2 SYGVQD (reference sequence). This CDR3 region has 15 residues.

To note about this clone: This same CDR3 is encoded by further DNA sequences in the sample. This rearrangement joins TRBV7-9 to TRBJ2-1; D call uncertain. The V gene's germline CDR1 is SEHNR and CDR2 FQNEAQ (reference sequence). Trimming removed 1 base at V and 8 bases at J, with 6 bases between. The CDR3 is made up of 12 amino acids. CDR3 sequence: CASSLGRDEQFF. The DNA for the CDR3 is TGTGCCAGCAGCTTAGGTCGCGATGAGCAGTTCTTC. The full variable domain, rest sourced from reference TRBV7-9 and TRBJ2-1, is DTGVSQNPRHKITKRGQNVTFRCDPISEHNRLYWYRQTLGQGPEFLTYFQNEAQLEKSRLLSDRFSAERPKGSFSTLEIQRTEQGDSAMYLCASSLGRDEQFFGPGTRLTVL.

The CDR3, as DNA: TGTGCCAGCAGGGACTCCCCCTCCTACAATGAGCAGTTCTTC. Translated: CASRDSPSYNEQFF. The chain links TRBV27 to TRBJ2-1; perhaps TRBD2 as D (5 bases). Germline V gene sequence: CDR1 MNHEY, CDR2 SMNVEV (reference sequence). The ends were cut back, 6 bases at V and 0 bases at J, with 9 bases in the middle. CDR3 length equals 14 residues.

This rearrangement joins TRBV4-1 to TRBJ2-5, with TRBD2 as a possible D gene (5 bases). CDR3 size: 13 residues. The ends were cut back, 2 bases at V and 5 bases at J, with 9 bases in the middle. Germline-derived CDR1 and CDR2 are MGHRA and YSYEKL. The CDR3 sequence is CASSQSEAETQYF. In nucleotides, the CDR3 is TGCGCCAGCAGCCAATCGGAGGCGGAGACCCAGTACTTC.

The chain carries TRBV28 and TRBJ2-1; 8 nucleotides match TRBD1. The CDR3 covers 17 residues. V lost 3 bases, J lost 2 bases, and 9 bases stayed unmatched. Germline assignment: CDR1 MDHEN and CDR2 SYDVKM. CDR3 sequence: CASSLFGQGVTYNEQFF. The CDR3 DNA sequence: TGTGCCAGCAGTTTGTTCGGACAGGGTGTGACCTACAATGAGCAGTTCTTC. Full variable domain (missing parts from reference TRBV28 and TRBJ2-1): DVKVTQSSRYLVKRTGEKVFLECVQDMDHENMFWYRQDPGLGLRLIYFSYDVKMKEKGDIPEGYSVSREKKERFSLILESASTNQTSMYLCASSLFGQGVTYNEQFFGPGTRLTVL.

This clone was observed once. The J gene is TRBJ1-2, the V gene TRBV9; 7 bases align to TRBD1. CDR3 size: 16 residues. J was trimmed by 5 bases and V by 4 bases; bases with no gene match: 14. Germline loops: CDR1 SGDLS, CDR2 YYNGEE. The CDR3 reads CASSPRGEGGVYGYTF. DNA of the CDR3: TGTGCCAGCAGCCCCCGGGGGGAAGGGGGCGTATATGGCTACACCTTC.

The V gene is TRBV27, the J gene TRBJ1-5; TRBD1 aligns across 10 bases. Germline V lookup: CDR1 MNHEY, CDR2 SMNVEV (reference sequence). V lost 5 bases, J lost 6 bases, and 4 bases stayed unmatched. The CDR3 loop spans 14 amino acids. The CDR3 nucleotides read TGTGCCAGCAGTCTTTGGACAGGGGGTCAGCCCCAGCATTTT. Translation: CASSLWTGGQPQHF.